Listed below are T cell receptor beta chains from one sample, sequenced in a study of Graves' ophthalmopathy and Graves' hyperthyroidism. Each CDR3 protein is one row after TCRdb ran MiXCR on the multiplex PCR reads. The sample records around 660,000 distinct CDR3 sequences, over 40% being singletons. Sequenced: peripheral blood. The receptors shown here come from an adult man with Graves' ophthalmopathy. Each CDR3 is given with its conserved first and last residue. D genes are given only for firm matches. A row's size may be missing; if present it is once, few, many or a size class.

D,J,V,size,CDR3,DNA
NA,TRBJ1-1,TRBV19,many,CASSILGQGGTEAFF,TGTGCCAGTAGTATACTCGGCCAGGGCGGCACTGAAGCTTTCTTT
NA,TRBJ2-7,TRBV7-8,NA,CASSQDRQASYEQYF,TGCGCCAGCAGCCAAGATCGACAGGCCTCCTACGAGCAGTACTTC
TRBD1,TRBJ1-5,TRBV10-3,NA,CASSYSKGQDLNQPRHF,TGTGCCAGCAGTTACTCGAAAGGACAGGATCTCAATCAGCCCCGGCATTTT
NA,TRBJ1-6,TRBV10-3,NA,CASAWTSNSPLHF,TGTGCCAGCGCCTGGACATCTAATTCACCCCTCCACTTT
NA,TRBJ2-2,TRBV12-3/TRBV12-4,NA,CASGLGRANTGELFF,TGTGCTAGTGGTTTGGGGCGGGCAAACACCGGGGAGCTGTTTTTT
NA,TRBJ1-3,TRBV12-3/TRBV12-4,few,CASSSRGLSGNTIYF,TGTGCCAGCAGTAGCCGGGGGCTCTCTGGAAACACCATATATTTT
TRBD2,TRBJ2-2,TRBV19,NA,CASSVLAGGPNTGELFF,TGTGCCAGTAGTGTCCTAGCGGGGGGCCCAAACACCGGGGAGCTGTTTTTT
NA,TRBJ1-1,TRBV7-9,NA,CASSTSQGNAEAFF,TGTGCCAGCAGCACGTCTCAGGGTAATGCTGAAGCTTTCTTT
TRBD1,TRBJ1-1,TRBV5-1,many,CASRLEGANTEAFF,TGCGCCAGCAGGCTGGAGGGGGCGAACACTGAAGCTTTCTTT
TRBD1,TRBJ1-5,TRBV19,NA,CASSEPGQGLYEHF,TGTGCCAGTAGTGAACCGGGACAGGGTCTTTACGAGCATTTT
TRBD2,TRBJ2-7,TRBV5-4,NA,CASSLRTSGRDEQYF,TGTGCCAGCAGCTTACGGACTAGCGGGAGAGATGAGCAGTACTTC
NA,TRBJ1-4,TRBV5-5,NA,CASSQWANEKLFF,TGTGCCAGCAGCCAGTGGGCTAATGAAAAACTGTTTTTT
NA,TRBJ1-1,TRBV25-1,many,CASSEGQGAFF,TGTGCCAGCAGTGAAGGTCAGGGGGCTTTCTTT
NA,TRBJ2-7,TRBV7-9,NA,CASANNEQYF,TGTGCCAGCGCGAACAATGAGCAGTACTTC
NA,TRBJ2-5,TRBV29-1,NA,CSVVETETQYF,TGCAGCGTTGTGGAGACGGAGACCCAGTACTTC
NA,TRBJ1-6,TRBV9,many,CASSPTDYYNSPLHF,TGTGCCAGCAGTCCGACAGACTACTATAATTCACCCCTCCACTTT
NA,TRBJ2-5,TRBV7-9,many,CASSLVVGRETQYF,TGTGCCAGCAGCTTGGTAGTGGGGAGAGAGACCCAGTACTTC
NA,TRBJ2-2,TRBV20-1,few,CSAKGRLNTGELFF,TGCAGTGCTAAGGGCAGGCTAAACACCGGGGAGCTGTTTTTT
NA,TRBJ1-3,TRBV25-1,NA,CATASGNTIYF,TGTGCCACAGCCTCTGGAAACACCATATATTTT
TRBD1,TRBJ1-1,TRBV7-8,many,CASIGGTMNTEAFF,TGTGCCAGCATAGGGGGCACAATGAACACTGAAGCTTTCTTT
NA,TRBJ1-5,TRBV10-3,NA,CAIKDVYPREPQHF,TGTGCCATCAAGGACGTATACCCTCGGGAGCCCCAGCATTTT
NA,TRBJ2-7,TRBV7-9,many,CASSHPRAGDYEQYF,TGTGCCAGCAGCCACCCCCGGGCAGGGGACTACGAGCAGTACTTC
TRBD1,TRBJ1-2,TRBV10-3,NA,CASSYSSQGAYGYTF,TGTGCCAGCAGTTACTCGTCGCAGGGGGCCTATGGCTACACCTTC
NA,TRBJ1-3,TRBV9,many,CASRRGNSGNTIYF,TGTGCCAGCAGGAGAGGGAACTCTGGAAACACCATATATTTT
NA,TRBJ1-5,TRBV2,few,CASSEAAGGPRQETQHF,TGTGCCAGCAGTGAAGCGGCGGGAGGGCCTCGCCAAGAGACCCAGCATTTT
NA,TRBJ1-3,TRBV25-1,few,CASSQLISGNTIYF,TGTGCCAGCAGCCAATTAATCTCTGGAAACACCATATATTTT
NA,TRBJ1-2,TRBV24-1,NA,CATSDSRGGGYTF,TGTGCCACCAGTGATTCCAGGGGAGGCGGCTACACCTTC
NA,TRBJ1-6,TRBV2,NA,CASRENSNSPLHF,TGTGCCAGCAGAGAGAACTCGAATTCACCCCTCCACTTT
NA,TRBJ1-1,TRBV10-3,many,CAIRDPTGRKGTEAFF,TGTGCCATCAGGGACCCCACAGGGAGAAAAGGGACTGAAGCTTTCTTT
NA,TRBJ1-1,TRBV7-2,NA,CASSLWSLNTEAFF,TGTGCCAGCAGCTTATGGTCCCTGAACACTGAAGCTTTCTTT
NA,TRBJ1-5,TRBV25-1,NA,CALDGSNQPQHF,TGTGCTTTGGACGGAAGCAATCAGCCCCAGCATTTT
NA,TRBJ1-2,TRBV2,many,CASSSGAGNYGYTF,TGTGCTAGTTCCTCGGGAGCAGGGAATTATGGCTACACCTTC
NA,TRBJ1-1,TRBV9,many,CASSVDPDATAFF,TGTGCCAGCAGCGTAGACCCGGACGCAACGGCTTTCTTT
NA,TRBJ1-6,TRBV7-2,NA,CASSLGEAWNSPLHF,TGTGCCAGCAGCTTAGGGGAGGCGTGGAATTCACCCCTCCACTTT
TRBD1,TRBJ2-7,TRBV10-3,NA,CASSDWTGVGEQYF,TGTGCCAGCAGTGACTGGACAGGGGTCGGCGAGCAGTACTTC
NA,TRBJ2-5,TRBV7-8,NA,CASSYSRTSGSWETQYF,TGTGCCAGCAGCTACAGCCGGACCTCGGGGAGTTGGGAGACCCAGTACTTC
TRBD1,TRBJ1-5,TRBV10-3,many,CAISPGGAGQPQHF,TGTGCCATCAGTCCAGGGGGCGCGGGTCAGCCCCAGCATTTT
NA,TRBJ1-6,TRBV12-3/TRBV12-4,many,CASKPPGSYNSPLHF,TGTGCCAGCAAACCACCCGGCTCCTATAATTCACCCCTCCACTTT
TRBD1,TRBJ2-7,TRBV10-3,NA,CAISEAAGTGEQYF,TGTGCCATCAGTGAAGCTGCAGGGACAGGGGAGCAGTACTTC
TRBD1,TRBJ2-2,TRBV7-6,many,CASSLDRDRGYSGELFF,TGTGCCAGCAGCTTGGACCGGGACAGGGGGTATTCCGGGGAGCTGTTTTTT
TRBD1,TRBJ1-5,TRBV10-3,many,CAIRDRGQPQHF,TGTGCCATCAGGGACAGGGGACAGCCCCAGCATTTT